This T cell receptor beta chain emerged from a study of T-cell memory formation after mild COVID-19 (dated by TCRdb to the early 2020s). Some background on the complete study: TCR sequence clusters from the two donors were largely donor specific. The cohort comprised two young, previously healthy adult volunteers, one female and one male. Longitudinal TCRalpha and TCRbeta repertoire sequencing tracked T-cell clones expanding and contracting after mild COVID-19 in a couple of donors. General findings and caveats noted by the study authors: SARS-CoV-2 specificity of the second-wave clones peaking on day 37 was not confirmed. Some responding clones were detected in pre-infection memory, suggesting pre-existing cross-reactive memory T cells joined the SARS-CoV-2 response. The study covered only a couple of mild cases, and larger cohorts including severe cases with pre-infection samples were considered necessary. Contracting CD4+ clones turned up mainly in the CM and EM memory subsets, whereas EMRA was where CD8+ clones were enriched. Clones contracting from day 15 to 85 had balanced CD4/CD8 phenotypes, while a second wave expanding from day 15 to 37 was biased towards CD4+.

A note on this clonotype: This receptor's antigen is unknown. No base-level quality is on record; no much larger clone is a single base apart.

In the germline V gene (reference sequence), CDR1 corresponds to DFQATT and CDR2 to SNEGSKA. Cut back by 5 bases and 0 bases, the V and J ends lie 8 bases apart. The CDR3 measures 13 amino acids from cysteine to phenylalanine. Only CDR3 DNA remains: 39 bases, in frame from the first base. The instrument was an Illumina NovaSeq 6000. TCRalpha and TCRbeta cDNA libraries were constructed by 5'RACE with constant-segment primers, with sample barcodes and unique molecular identifiers being introduced. Trizol reagent was used to extract RNA from every sample. Library amplification was performed in two PCR steps, and a second sample barcode and Illumina TruSeq adapters were introduced in the second step. Libraries were sequenced on an Illumina NovaSeq with 2 x 150 bp paired-end reads. The study's own analysis went as follows. Reads were demultiplexed and collapsed into UMI-guided consensus sequences with migec v1.2.7. Using mixcr v2.1.11, UMI consensuses were aligned to TRA and TRB V and J templates and then assembled into clonotypes. Clonotypes were classified as expanded or contracted when called significant by both edgeR and NoisET, with noise models trained on biological replicates. For edgeR calls, the cutoffs were a false discovery rate-adjusted p below 0.01 and a log2 fold-change threshold of 1. PCA with hierarchical clustering of max-normalized trajectories of the 1000 most abundant clonotypes was used as exploratory dynamics analysis. The CD4 or CD8 phenotype of responding clones was assigned using the separately sequenced CD4+ and CD8+ repertoires. TCRdb reprocessing: public reads trimmed at Q25 with fastp, clones called with MiXCR, in-frame beta chains kept. CDR3 protein sequences are deduplicated, and each keeps its most common genes and DNA. The V and J calls follow TCRdb's processing rather than the paper's. The sample profile shows more than 200,000 distinct CDR3 sequences; over 15% of them were found once. Approximately 3.4% of the sample is in the top ten clones.

PBMCs were isolated by Ficoll-Paque density gradient centrifugation. Source material: PBMCs or a T cell subset sorted from them (not recorded which). This sequence originates from a man aged 18 to 30 who had mild COVID-19 (a few samples of this study predate the infection). The sample titles of this study are shuffled in the database, so cell type and time point are left out; the donor was told from shared clones. This chain joins TRBV20-1 to TRBJ1-5; matching of 6 bases hints at TRBD1 as the D gene. The nucleotides read TGCAGTGCTTCAGGGGATAGCAATCAGCCCCAGCATTTT. Its protein is CSASGDSNQPQHF.